Detailed here is one TCR beta chain. The germline V and J ends were trimmed by 5 bases and 5 bases, with 24 bases remaining between them. CDR1 SGHTA and CDR2 FQGTGA come from the germline V gene. The CDR3 covers 17 residues. The source of the sample is a study of control samples from healthy donors and cancer patients. TCRdb keeps only in-frame clones here, not all; method: immunoSEQ multiplex PCR. The sample lists around 150,000 clones, roughly 95% seen once, with over 1% in the top ten. The chain links TRBV7-3 to TRBJ2-5; no reliable D call. The sequence derives from a woman in her twenties or thirties in good health. The source material was blood. The CDR3 DNA follows: TGTGCCAGCAGCAGATCGCGCGGCAGAAACCTGCCGGAGACCCAGTACTTC. This gives the protein CASSRSRGRNLPETQYF. Supplemented by reference TRBV7-3 and TRBJ2-5, the full variable domain reads GAGVSQTPSNKVTEKGKYVELRCDPISGHTALYWYRQSLGQGPEFLIYFQGTGAADDSGLPNDRFFAVRPEGSVSTLKIQRTERGDSAVYLCASSRSRGRNLPETQYFGPGTRLLVL.